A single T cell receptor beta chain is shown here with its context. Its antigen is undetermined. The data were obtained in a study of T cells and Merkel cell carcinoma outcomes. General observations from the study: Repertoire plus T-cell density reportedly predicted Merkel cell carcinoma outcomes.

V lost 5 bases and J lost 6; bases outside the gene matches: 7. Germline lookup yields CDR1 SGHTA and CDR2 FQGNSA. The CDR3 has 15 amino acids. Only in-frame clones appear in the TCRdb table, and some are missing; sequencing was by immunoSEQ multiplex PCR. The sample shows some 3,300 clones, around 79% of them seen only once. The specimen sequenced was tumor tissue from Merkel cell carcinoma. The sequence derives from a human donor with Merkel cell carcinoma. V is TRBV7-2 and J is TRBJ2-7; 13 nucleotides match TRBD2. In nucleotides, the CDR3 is TGTGCCAGCAGCCCCGGGACTAGCGGGAAGGGCGAGCAGTACTTC. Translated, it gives CASSPGTSGKGEQYF.